This T cell receptor (beta chain) was obtained from a study of beta chain features in type 1 diabetes. Looking at the study overall: Patients looked much like healthy donors when it came to age, gender and cell yields.

As for this clone: Its antigen remains unidentified.

Germline CDR1 reads SGHAT; CDR2 reads FQNNGV. The CDR3 runs 17 residues. V lost 1 base and J lost 0; bases outside the gene matches: 9. Findings of the study overall: All four CD4+ subsets from Type 1 diabetes patients carried moderately but significantly shorter TCRB CDR3s.

Sorting with CD45RO/CCR7/CD25/CD127/CD95/CD27 yielded naive, central memory, regulatory and stem-like memory CD4+ cells. Sequenced material consisted of expressed TCRB transcripts (all of the isolated RNA was reverse transcribed). An average of approximately 3.4 million reads was obtained for naive, central memory and regulatory T cell samples. The table came from immunoSEQ multiplex PCR; TCRdb's copy has only in-frame clones and leaves some out. The table lists approximately 170,000 clones, roughly 60% of them singletons. This rearrangement joins TRBV11-2 to TRBJ2-7; 7 bases match TRBD1. The TCR sequence derives from a young man with type 1 diabetes. The sequenced sample consisted of naive CD4+ T cells from blood. CDR3 DNA sequence: TGTGCCAGCAGCTTAGCAAGGGACAGCTCTAGCTCCTACGAGCAGTACTTC. It yields the protein CASSLARDSSSSYEQYF.